One and the same sample provided the 20 T cell receptor beta chains below, sequenced in a study of shared T cell receptors in the human thymus. Using immunoSEQ multiplex PCR, the repertoire was profiled, and TCRdb retains in-frame clones only, with some absent. The sample contains more than 550,000 clones, approximately 85% of which appear only once. These data also formed part of another study, on human thymus T cells.

The material sequenced was thymocytes. The receptor set was obtained from a girl in the first two years of life with a congenital heart defect.

The chain has TRBV13 and TRBJ2-7; 9 bases line up with TRBD1. J lost 4 bases, V lost 5 bases, and 6 bases had no gene match. Germline assignment: CDR1 PRHDT and CDR2 FYEKMQ (reference sequence). This CDR3 region has 14 residues. The CDR3 bases are TGTGCCAGCAGCCTAGACAGGGGGGTGTACGAGCAGTACTTC. Residues: CASSLDRGVYEQYF.

This CDR3 reads CASSSTGQGLTYEQYF. The CDR3 coding sequence is TGCGCCAGCAGCTCAACGGGACAGGGACTAACCTACGAGCAGTACTTC. This rearrangement joins TRBV5-1 to TRBJ2-7; the match to TRBD1 covers 9 bases. This CDR3 comprises 16 residues. Germline V gene sequence: CDR1 SGHRS, CDR2 YFSETQ. V lost 3 bases and J lost 2; bases outside the gene matches: 9.

This clone occurred a few times. This sequence joins TRBV11-2 and TRBJ1-1, with 8 bases lining up with TRBD1. CDR1 and CDR2 (germline): SGHAT, FQNNGV. The CDR3 covers 12 residues. Trimming removed 3 bases from V and 10 bases from J; junction bases left unmatched: 4. The CDR3 is CASSFGQGGAFF. The CDR3 DNA reads TGTGCCAGCAGCTTTGGACAGGGTGGAGCTTTCTTT.

This sequence joins TRBV5-1 and TRBJ2-5; 11 nucleotides align to TRBD2. The length of the CDR3 is 14 residues. Germline V gene sequence: CDR1 SGHRS, CDR2 YFSETQ. V lost 3 bases to trimming and J lost 5 bases; unmatched junction nucleotides: 3. The CDR3 DNA reads as TGCGCCAGCAGCTCGATAGCGGGGGGGGAGACCCAGTACTTC. Translation gives CASSSIAGGETQYF.

This chain joins TRBV28 and TRBJ2-1, with TRBD1 as a possible D gene (6 bases). Trimming took off 3 bases at V and 4 bases at J, with 13 bases between the two ends. Germline CDR1 MDHEN, CDR2 SYDVKM. The CDR3 contains 15 residues. CDR3 residues: CASSFGQTLYNEQFF. The CDR3 DNA reads TGTGCCAGCAGTTTTGGACAGACCCTATACAATGAGCAGTTCTTC.

This clone was picked up one time. This sequence joins TRBV29-1 and TRBJ1-2; TRBD1 matches 7 bases. Trimming removed 4 bases from V and 5 bases from J; junction bases left unmatched: 10. The CDR3 runs 14 residues. From germline, CDR1 is SQVTM and CDR2 ANQGSEA. This CDR3 is CSVGANGQEYGYTF. In nucleotides, the CDR3 is TGCAGCGTTGGGGCGAATGGACAGGAGTATGGCTACACCTTC.

A note on this clone: Germline and junction disagree at one end, which may indicate a read error. Distinct nucleotide sequences in the sample also encode this CDR3. The chain uses TRBV5-4 and TRBJ1-6; D is unclear. Germline assignment: CDR1 SGHNT and CDR2 YYREEE (reference sequence). The CDR3 has 16 residues. In DNA form, the CDR3 reads TGTGCCAGCAGCTTGACAGTAATGACCTATAATTCCCCCCTCCACTTT. Translation: CASSLTVMTYNSPLHF.

The chain recombines TRBV6-5 with TRBJ1-2, with 9 bases matching TRBD1. J lost 7 bases, V lost 6 bases, and 12 bases had no gene match. The CDR3 has 15 amino acids. The V gene's germline CDR1 is MNHEY and CDR2 SVGAGI. The CDR3 spells CASRDIPGQGIGYTF. The CDR3 DNA is TGTGCCAGCAGAGATATTCCGGGACAGGGAATTGGCTACACCTTC.

Comments on this clone: The junction departs from germline at one end; a sequencing error may be responsible. The chain employs TRBV7-6 and TRBJ2-1; 10 bases map to TRBD1. CDR1 is SGHVS, CDR2 FNYEAQ, per germline. There are 20 residues in the CDR3. CDR3 nucleotides: TGTGCCAGCAGGTTAGGACAGGGGGAAAGTGAAGATACCTCCTACAATGAGCAGTTCTTC. Translated: CASRLGQGESEDTSYNEQFF.

The chain has TRBV6-5 and TRBJ1-1, with 8 bases that match TRBD1. The length of the CDR3 is 16 residues. Germline V gives CDR1 MNHEY, CDR2 SVGAGI. Trimming cost V 0 bases and J 5 bases; bases outside gene matches: 8. The CDR3 DNA is TGTGCCAGCAGTTACTCCGACCAACAGGGGGGGACTGAAGCTTTCTTT. This encodes CASSYSDQQGGTEAFF.

The chain uses TRBV14 and TRBJ2-3, with 7 nucleotides matching TRBD2. V lost 2 bases to trimming and J lost 1 base; unmatched junction nucleotides: 6. The CDR3 loop spans 16 amino acids. Per germline, CDR1 SGHDN and CDR2 FVKESK. The DNA of the CDR3 is TGTGCCAGCAGCCAATTGCGGCTAGCGGGCACAGATACGCAGTATTTT. Protein: CASSQLRLAGTDTQYF.

This clone was counted a single time. The CDR3 protein is CASRTGGNTEAFF. In DNA, the CDR3 is TGTGCCAGCCGGACAGGGGGTAACACTGAAGCTTTCTTT. The V call is TRBV6-1, the J call TRBJ1-1; 10 bases are shared with TRBD1. Per germline, CDR1 MNHNS and CDR2 SASEGT. The CDR3 totals 13 residues. Trimming cost V 8 bases and J 2 bases; bases outside gene matches: 2.

CDR3 DNA sequence: TGTGCCAGTAGTGGGGAGTATAGCTACGAGCAGTACTTC. This gives the protein CASSGEYSYEQYF. The chain carries TRBV19 and TRBJ2-7, with D perhaps matching TRBD2 (5 bases). Between the trimmed V and J ends, which lost 5 bases and 3 bases, there was a span of 11 bases. The germline CDR1 and CDR2 sequences are LNHDA and SQIVND (reference sequence). The CDR3 is 13 residues long.

The V gene is TRBV10-3, the J gene TRBJ2-3; TRBD2 might be the D (6 bases). Germline-derived CDR1 and CDR2 are ENHRY and SYGVKD. Between the trimmed V and J ends, which lost 6 bases and 3 bases, there was a span of 10 bases. The CDR3 is 13 amino acids. CDR3 residues: CAIRSGGTDTQYF. The CDR3 DNA sequence: TGTGCCATCAGGTCCGGGGGAACAGATACGCAGTATTTT.

This sequence joins TRBV4-1 and TRBJ1-1; weak D call: TRBD1 (6 bases). V shed 0 bases and J shed 2 bases, with 19 bases lying between them. Germline lookup yields CDR1 MGHRA and CDR2 YSYEKL. The CDR3 length is 18 residues. The CDR3 loop reads CASSQDPVTGSLNTEAFF. CDR3 DNA: TGCGCCAGCAGCCAAGATCCAGTTACAGGGAGTTTAAACACTGAAGCTTTCTTT.

The chain links TRBV5-1 to TRBJ2-1, with 8 bases aligning to TRBD1. V was clipped by 1 base and J by 4 bases; unmatched bases: 10. Germline lookup yields CDR1 SGHRS and CDR2 YFSETQ. The CDR3 covers 17 residues. CDR3 residues: CASSLQTGTGWYNEQFF. The CDR3 coding sequence is TGCGCCAGCAGCTTGCAAACCGGGACAGGTTGGTACAATGAGCAGTTCTTC.

The gene calls are TRBV6-1 and TRBJ1-4, with D maybe TRBD1 (5 bases). Per the germline V gene, CDR1 is MNHNS and CDR2 is SASEGT. The CDR3 spans 18 residues. Trimming shortened V by 2 bases and J by 8 bases, and 24 bases separated the two germline ends. This CDR3 reads CASSERLGDWEAGEKLFF. The CDR3 DNA reads TGTGCCAGCAGTGAACGGTTGGGGGATTGGGAGGCAGGAGAAAAACTGTTTTTT.

This chain joins TRBV5-5 and TRBJ1-4, with D perhaps TRBD1 (5 bases). The V gene lost 7 bases and the J gene lost 8 bases, with 18 bases spanning the gap. CDR3 length: 14 amino acids. Germline loops: CDR1 SGHKS, CDR2 YYEKEE (reference sequence). CDR3 protein: CASQGGRDREKLFF. In DNA, the CDR3 is TGTGCCAGCCAGGGAGGCAGGGATCGGGAAAAACTGTTTTTT.

A word on this clone: One end of the junction varies from germline; a read error may be responsible. This chain uses TRBV18 with TRBJ1-3; D unclear. The CDR3 has 16 residues. Germline loops: CDR1 KGHSH, CDR2 LQKENI. CDR3 nucleotide sequence: TGTGCCAGCTCACCGACGAGACAAGTCTCTGGAAACACCACATATTTT. Translation: CASSPTRQVSGNTTYF.

This clone was detected only once. The chain combines TRBV5-1 with TRBJ2-3, with D possibly matching TRBD2 (6 bases). CDR1 and CDR2 from the germline V gene are SGHRS and YFSETQ. Trimming took 7 bases from V and 0 from J, leaving 27 bases between them. This CDR3 comprises 19 residues. The CDR3 nucleotides read TGCGCCAGCTACCCAATAGGGGCAGTAAAAGGGACTAGCACAGATACGCAGTATTTT. This gives the protein CASYPIGAVKGTSTDTQYF.